The 24 T cell receptor beta chains given below trace back to one sample, sequenced in a study of blood T cell repertoires in COVID-19. TCRdb's copy holds only in-frame clones and misses some; the assay was immunoSEQ multiplex PCR. The sample has over 100,000 clones, 70% to 90% seen once. Sequencing was performed on peripheral blood. The receptors were gathered from a woman aged 55-69 years with acute or convalescent COVID-19.

This clone was observed once. The chain joins TRBV25-1 to TRBJ1-1, with unresolved D. This CDR3 has 12 residues. CDR1 MGHDK and CDR2 SYGVNS come from the germline V gene. The V gene lost 6 bases and the J gene lost 10 bases, with 15 bases spanning the gap. CDR3 loop: CASREGPRRAFF. The CDR3 coding sequence is TGTGCCAGCAGGGAAGGGCCCCGCCGAGCTTTCTTT.

The chain employs TRBV19 and TRBJ1-4, with a possible D match to TRBD1 (6 bases). The CDR3 length is 15 residues. Germline CDR1 reads LNHDA; CDR2 reads SQIVND (reference sequence). V lost 4 bases and J 5 bases, leaving 14 bases between the germline ends. CDR3 DNA sequence: TGTGCCAGTAGTAGAGACAGGATCGAAAATGAAAAACTGTTTTTT. Translated, it gives CASSRDRIENEKLFF.

The V gene is TRBV28, the J gene TRBJ2-7, with D unresolved. CDR3 length: 12 amino acids. Germline V gene data show CDR1 as MDHEN and CDR2 as SYDVKM. V was pared by 4 bases and J by 3 bases, with 7 bases between. The CDR3 DNA reads as TGTGCCAGCAGTTCCTCCCTCTACGAGCAGTACTTC. Its protein product is CASSSSLYEQYF.

The chain has TRBV19 and TRBJ1-2, with 7 nucleotides matching TRBD1. CDR1 is LNHDA and CDR2 is SQIVND in the germline V gene (reference sequence). Germline trimming cut 7 bases from V and 0 bases from J; bases unmatched to any gene: 11. The CDR3 loop spans 16 amino acids. CDR3 amino acids: CASMDRSDASNYGYTF. The CDR3 region has the DNA TGTGCCAGTATGGACAGGAGCGACGCATCTAACTATGGCTACACCTTC.

The V gene is TRBV9, the J gene TRBJ2-2; 10 bases map to TRBD2. J gave up 8 bases and V 2 bases, and 9 bases lay outside the gene matches. Germline CDR1 is SGDLS and CDR2 is YYNGEE. This CDR3 comprises 16 residues. In nucleotides, the CDR3 is TGTGCCAGCAGCGTCCGACTAGCGGGCGGTCGGGGGGAGCTGTTTTTT. This codes for CASSVRLAGGRGELFF.

V usage is TRBV7-8 and J usage is TRBJ2-3; D ambiguous. With 6 bases removed from V and 6 bases from J, the gap between germline ends came to 10 bases. Germline V gene data show CDR1 as SGHVS and CDR2 as FQNEAQ. This CDR3 region has 12 residues. CDR3 sequence: CASSFYSDTQYF. CDR3 bases: TGTGCCAGCAGTTTTTACTCGGATACGCAGTATTTT.

The chain recombines TRBV10-2 with TRBJ1-1, with TRBD1 identical over 8 bases. Trimming at V came to 10 bases and at J to 5 bases, leaving 9 bases not matched to a gene. Germline V gene lookup returns CDR1 WSHSY and CDR2 SAAADI. The CDR3 has 13 residues. CDR3 coding DNA: TGCGCCATCCAGGACAGGGAGGGTACTGAAGCTTTCTTT. Translation gives CAIQDREGTEAFF.

The V gene is TRBV6-5, the J gene TRBJ2-7; 10 nucleotides align to TRBD1. With V trimmed by 7 bases and J by 1 base, 7 bases remained unmatched. The CDR3 covers 15 residues. Germline assignment: CDR1 MNHEY and CDR2 SVGAGI. For the CDR3, the DNA is TGTGCCAGCAACTCGAGGGACAGGGGATCCTACGAGCAGTACTTC. Translation: CASNSRDRGSYEQYF.

CDR3 residues: CSVDRGYGYTF. In DNA, the CDR3 is TGCAGCGTTGACCGCGGCTATGGCTACACCTTC. The chain carries TRBV29-1 and TRBJ1-2; D uncertain. This CDR3 is 11 amino acids long. Germline lookup yields CDR1 SQVTM and CDR2 ANQGSEA. Trimming took 3 bases from V and 4 from J, leaving 6 bases between them.

This chain uses TRBV18 with TRBJ2-7; 7 bases match TRBD1. The CDR3 length is 15 residues. CDR1 is KGHSH, CDR2 LQKENI, per germline. Trimming cost V 8 bases and J 6 bases; bases outside gene matches: 16. DNA for the CDR3: TGTGCCAGCCGGCGGAATACAGGGGAGCTAGGCGAGCAGTACTTC. This gives the protein CASRRNTGELGEQYF.

The V and J genes are TRBV2 and TRBJ2-5; possible D gene TRBD1, 5 bases. The CDR3 loop spans 11 amino acids. Looked up from germline, CDR1 is SNHLY and CDR2 is FYNNEI. Trimming left V 6 bases short and J 5 bases short, with 7 bases between. The CDR3: CASSRVETQYF. The CDR3 DNA follows: TGTGCCAGCAGCAGGGTTGAGACCCAGTACTTC.

The CDR3 spells CASSPKSDSPLHF. The CDR3 bases are TGTGCCAGCTCACCGAAGAGTGATTCACCCCTCCACTTT. The chain is built from TRBV18 and TRBJ1-6; D remains ambiguous. V gave up 3 bases and J gave up 8 bases, with 8 bases separating them. Germline assignment: CDR1 KGHSH and CDR2 LQKENI. This CDR3 has 13 residues.

The chain recombines TRBV7-2 with TRBJ2-5, with 9 bases fitting TRBD2. Germline V lookup: CDR1 SGHTA, CDR2 FQGNSA. The CDR3 totals 16 residues. With 1 base clipped from V and 4 bases from J, the junction kept 7 bases outside the gene matches. The CDR3, as DNA: TGTGCCAGCAGCTTAGTTGGTAGCGGGGGCGTAGAGACCCAGTACTTC. Its translation: CASSLVGSGGVETQYF.

J is TRBJ1-2 and V is TRBV4-2; no reliable D call. From germline, CDR1 is LGHNA and CDR2 YNFKEQ. This CDR3 contains 15 residues. Trimming shortened V by 7 bases and J by 3 bases, and 18 bases separated the two germline ends. CDR3 sequence: CASTSEVAGDYGYTF. In DNA, the CDR3 is TGTGCCAGCACTTCTGAGGTCGCCGGGGACTATGGCTACACCTTC.

The chain uses TRBV4-2 and TRBJ1-2; 9 positions match TRBD1. V shed 3 bases and J 6 bases; nucleotides not matched to a gene: 14. The CDR3 loop spans 17 amino acids. CDR1 and CDR2 from the germline V gene are LGHNA and YNFKEQ. The CDR3 is CASSQAKGQGTVNGYTF. In nucleotides, the CDR3 is TGTGCCAGCAGCCAGGCGAAGGGACAGGGAACAGTTAATGGCTACACCTTC.

Here the CDR3 DNA reads TGTGCCAGTAACTTCGGGGGGATCTATGGCTACACCTTC. It translates to CASNFGGIYGYTF. The V gene is TRBV5-6, the J gene TRBJ1-2, with D perhaps matching TRBD1 (5 bases). The CDR3 sequence is 13 residues long. Germline loops: CDR1 SGHDT, CDR2 YYEEEE. V lost 8 bases, J lost 4 bases, and 15 bases lay in between. The entire variable domain, with the rest obtained from reference TRBV5-6 and TRBJ1-2, is as follows: DAGVTQSPTHLIKTRGQQVTLRCSPKSGHDTVSWYQQALGQGPQFIFQYYEEEERQRGNFPDRFSGHQFPNYSSELNVNALLLGDSALYLCASNFGGIYGYTFGSGTRLTVV.

J is TRBJ2-2 and V is TRBV14; possible D gene TRBD2, 6 bases. CDR3 length: 13 amino acids. Per germline, CDR1 SGHDN and CDR2 FVKESK. V lost 2 bases and J lost 7, with 8 bases in between. CDR3 in DNA: TGTGCCAGCAGCCAACAGGGACTCGGGGAGCTGTTTTTT. It encodes CASSQQGLGELFF. Supplemented by reference TRBV14 and TRBJ2-2, the full variable domain reads EAGVTQFPSHSVIEKGQTVTLRCDPISGHDNLYWYRRVMGKEIKFLLHFVKESKQDESGMPNNRFLAERTGGTYSTLKVQPAELEDSGVYFCASSQQGLGELFFGEGSRLTVL.

This chain joins TRBV6-4 and TRBJ1-6; D call uncertain. The length of the CDR3 is 14 residues. Trimming took 3 bases from V and 10 from J, leaving 13 bases between them. From germline, CDR1 is MRHNA and CDR2 SNTAGT. The CDR3 loop is CASSDGQSRSPLHF. The CDR3 DNA follows: TGTGCCAGCAGTGATGGGCAGAGTCGGTCACCCCTCCACTTT.

The gene calls are TRBV6-4 and TRBJ2-1; the match to TRBD1 covers 8 bases. Germline V CDR1 and CDR2: MRHNA, SNTAGT. The CDR3 has 17 residues. V trimming: 1 base; J trimming: 8 bases; junction bases outside the gene matches: 13. The CDR3 here is CASSDYQGAGLIDEQFF. The CDR3 bases are TGTGCCAGCAGTGACTACCAGGGGGCAGGTTTAATCGATGAGCAGTTCTTC.

The chain joins TRBV29-1 to TRBJ1-2; 9 bases match TRBD1. Per the germline V gene, CDR1 is SQVTM and CDR2 is ANQGSEA. J was trimmed by 4 bases and V by 7 bases; bases with no gene match: 10. The CDR3 totals 14 residues. The CDR3 region is CSATGTGSFYGYTF. CDR3 coding DNA: TGCAGCGCTACCGGGACAGGGAGTTTCTATGGCTACACCTTC. Variable domain in full (rest from reference TRBV29-1 and TRBJ1-2): SAVISQKPSRDICQRGTSLTIQCQVDSQVTMMFWYRQQPGQSLTLIATANQGSEATYESGFVIDKFPISRPNLTFSTLTVSNMSPEDSSIYLCSATGTGSFYGYTFGSGTRLTVV.

V gene TRBV28 combines with J gene TRBJ1-1, with TRBD1 matching over 8 bases. This CDR3 spans 15 amino acids. The germline V gene encodes CDR1 MDHEN and CDR2 SYDVKM. The V and J ends lost 4 bases and 1 base, in that order; junction bases with no gene match: 5. CDR3 region: CASSWETGGNTEAFF. The CDR3 DNA follows: TGTGCCAGCAGTTGGGAAACAGGGGGGAACACTGAAGCTTTCTTT. Filled out from reference TRBV28 and TRBJ1-1, the complete variable domain reads DVKVTQSSRYLVKRTGEKVFLECVQDMDHENMFWYRQDPGLGLRLIYFSYDVKMKEKGDIPEGYSVSREKKERFSLILESASTNQTSMYLCASSWETGGNTEAFFGQGTRLTVV.

The rearrangement joins TRBV24-1 to TRBJ2-5; 9 bases line up with TRBD1. The germline gives CDR1 KGHDR, CDR2 SFDVKD. The CDR3 has 16 residues. The V segment lost 4 bases and the J segment 1 base; nucleotides outside the gene matches: 6. This CDR3 reads CATSDPGGQGQETQYF. The DNA for the CDR3 is TGTGCCACCAGTGACCCGGGGGGACAGGGCCAAGAGACCCAGTACTTC.

This chain links TRBV3-1 (or the pseudogene TRBV3-2) with TRBJ1-5; a possible D gene is TRBD1 (6 bases). The length of the CDR3 is 16 residues. Trimming cost V 4 bases and J 0 bases, with 13 bases left between them. Germline CDR1 is LGHDT and CDR2 is YNNKEL (reference sequence). The CDR3 DNA reads as TGTGCCAGCAGCCCAGGACAGCCTTATAGCAATCAGCCCCAGCATTTT. As protein: CASSPGQPYSNQPQHF.

The chain couples TRBV19 to TRBJ2-6; D is possibly TRBD2 (6 bases). The CDR3 has 16 residues. Germline loops: CDR1 LNHDA, CDR2 SQIVND (reference sequence). Trimming pared 2 bases from V and 4 bases from J, leaving 12 bases between. As DNA, the CDR3 is TGTGCCAGTAGTATACCCCCACGGGAGGGGGCCAACGTCCTGACTTTC. Its translation is CASSIPPREGANVLTF.